Below, 3 T cell receptor beta chains from the same sample are listed, as sequenced in a study of blood T cell repertoires in COVID-19. The data were produced by immunoSEQ multiplex PCR, yet TCRdb's version contains in-frame clones alone and is incomplete. The sample includes 310,000 or so clones, 87% of them seen just once. The sequenced material came from PBMCs or T cells enriched from blood (not recorded which). The source is a woman aged 25 to 39 who had recovered from COVID-19.

A note on this clone: Other DNA sequences in this sample translate to the same CDR3. The DNA of the CDR3 is TGCAGTGCCCCCACTGATTATGGCTACACCTTC. Translation gives CSAPTDYGYTF. The rearrangement joins TRBV20-1 to TRBJ1-2; D is unresolved. The CDR3 runs 11 residues. Trimming shortened V by 6 bases and J by 5 bases, and 10 bases separated the two germline ends. CDR1 is DFQATT and CDR2 is SNEGSKA in the germline V gene (reference sequence).

The chain joins TRBV5-1 to TRBJ1-4, with D perhaps TRBD1 (6 bases). V dropped 4 bases and J dropped 0 bases, with 16 bases sitting between them. This CDR3 contains 17 residues. Germline V gene data show CDR1 as SGHRS and CDR2 as YFSETQ. The CDR3 DNA sequence: TGCGCCAGCAGCCGGGGGGGCAGCCTAGCAACTAATGAAAAACTGTTTTTT. Encoded protein: CASSRGGSLATNEKLFF.

This clone showed up just once. The chain links TRBV30 to TRBJ1-5, with 7 bases fitting TRBD1. Germline values: CDR1 GTSNPN, CDR2 SVGIG (reference sequence). With V trimmed by 2 bases and J by 4 bases, 8 bases remained unmatched. The CDR3 is 15 residues long. CDR3 sequence reads: CAWSPQGLKNQPQHF. In DNA, the CDR3 is TGTGCCTGGAGTCCACAGGGGCTTAAGAATCAGCCCCAGCATTTT.